This T cell receptor beta chain was sequenced in a study of control samples from healthy donors and cancer patients. CDR3 length: 14 residues. Per germline, CDR1 MGHRA and CDR2 YSYEKL. V was shortened by 4 bases and J by 5 bases, with 15 bases between the two germline ends. Sequencing was performed with immunoSEQ multiplex PCR; in TCRdb, only in-frame clones are kept and a portion is missing. The sample shows around 90,000 clones, just under 85% of them seen only once. The receptor was isolated from a young man in good health. The sequencing input was blood. V and J are TRBV4-1 and TRBJ2-7; tentatively, D is TRBD2 (5 bases). In nucleotides, the CDR3 is TGCGCCAGCAGCCTCGGTGGGCTGGAGGACGAGCAGTACTTC. It yields the protein CASSLGGLEDEQYF.